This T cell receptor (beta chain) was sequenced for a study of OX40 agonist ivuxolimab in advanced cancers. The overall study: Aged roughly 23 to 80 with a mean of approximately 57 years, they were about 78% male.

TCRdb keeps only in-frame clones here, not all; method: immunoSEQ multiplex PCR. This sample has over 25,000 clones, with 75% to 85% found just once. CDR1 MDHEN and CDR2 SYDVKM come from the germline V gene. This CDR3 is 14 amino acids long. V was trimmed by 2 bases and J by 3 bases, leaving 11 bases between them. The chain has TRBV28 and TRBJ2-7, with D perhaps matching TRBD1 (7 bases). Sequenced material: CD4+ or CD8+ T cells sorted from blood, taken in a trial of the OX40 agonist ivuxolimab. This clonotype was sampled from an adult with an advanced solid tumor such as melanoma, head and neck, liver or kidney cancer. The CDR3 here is CASSLQGGIYEQYF. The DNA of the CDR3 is TGTGCCAGCAGTTTACAGGGGGGTATCTACGAGCAGTACTTC.